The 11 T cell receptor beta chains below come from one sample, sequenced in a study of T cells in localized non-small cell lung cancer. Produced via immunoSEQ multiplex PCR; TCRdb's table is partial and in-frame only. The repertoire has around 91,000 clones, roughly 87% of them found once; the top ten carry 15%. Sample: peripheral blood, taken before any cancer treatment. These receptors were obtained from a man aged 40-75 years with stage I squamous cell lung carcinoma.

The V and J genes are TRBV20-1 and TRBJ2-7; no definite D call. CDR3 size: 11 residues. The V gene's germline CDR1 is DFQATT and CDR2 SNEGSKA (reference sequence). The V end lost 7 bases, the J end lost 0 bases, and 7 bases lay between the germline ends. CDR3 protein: CSVESSYEQYF. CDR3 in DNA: TGCAGTGTGGAGAGCTCCTACGAGCAGTACTTC.

CDR3: CASSGQGQGTDTQYF. The CDR3 DNA is TGCGCCAGCAGCGGTCAGGGACAGGGCACAGATACGCAGTATTTT. The chain carries TRBV5-1 and TRBJ2-3; TRBD1 aligns across 8 bases. The J segment lost 1 base and the V segment lost 4 bases, leaving 5 bases of the junction unmatched. The CDR3 sequence is 15 residues long. Germline values: CDR1 SGHRS, CDR2 YFSETQ.

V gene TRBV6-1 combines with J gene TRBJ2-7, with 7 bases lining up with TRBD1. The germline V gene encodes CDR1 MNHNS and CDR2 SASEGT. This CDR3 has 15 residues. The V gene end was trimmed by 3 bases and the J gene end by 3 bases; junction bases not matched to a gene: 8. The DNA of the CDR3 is TGTGCCAGCAGTGACCTCACAGGGGCGATCTACGAGCAGTACTTC. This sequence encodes CASSDLTGAIYEQYF.

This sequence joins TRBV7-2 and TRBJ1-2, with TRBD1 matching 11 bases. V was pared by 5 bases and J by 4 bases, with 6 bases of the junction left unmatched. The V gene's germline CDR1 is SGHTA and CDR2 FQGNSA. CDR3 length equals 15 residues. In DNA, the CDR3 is TGTGCCAGCAGCGAGGGGACAGGGGGTGGCTATGGCTACACCTTC. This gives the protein CASSEGTGGGYGYTF.

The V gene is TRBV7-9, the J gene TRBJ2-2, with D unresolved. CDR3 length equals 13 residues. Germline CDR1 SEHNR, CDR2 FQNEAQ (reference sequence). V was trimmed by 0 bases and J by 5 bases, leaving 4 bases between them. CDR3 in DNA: TGTGCCAGCAGCTTAGCGCTAACCGGGGAGCTGTTTTTT. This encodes CASSLALTGELFF.

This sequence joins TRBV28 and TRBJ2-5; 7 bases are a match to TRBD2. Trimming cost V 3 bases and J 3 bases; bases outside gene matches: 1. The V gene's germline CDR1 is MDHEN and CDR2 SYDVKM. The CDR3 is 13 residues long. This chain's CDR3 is CASSLGGKETQYF. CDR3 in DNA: TGTGCCAGCAGTTTGGGGGGGAAAGAGACCCAGTACTTC.

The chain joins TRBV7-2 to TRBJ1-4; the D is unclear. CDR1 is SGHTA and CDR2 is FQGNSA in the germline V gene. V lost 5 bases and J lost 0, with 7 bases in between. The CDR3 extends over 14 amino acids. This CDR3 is CASSRSTTNEKLFF. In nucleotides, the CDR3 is TGTGCCAGCAGCCGTAGCACAACTAATGAAAAACTGTTTTTT.

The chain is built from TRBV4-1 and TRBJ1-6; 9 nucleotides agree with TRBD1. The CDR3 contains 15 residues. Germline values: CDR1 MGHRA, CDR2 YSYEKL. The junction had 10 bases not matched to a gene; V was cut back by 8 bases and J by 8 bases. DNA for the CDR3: TGCGCCAGCCAACGGACAGGGGTATTTTATTCACCCCTCCACTTT. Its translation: CASQRTGVFYSPLHF.

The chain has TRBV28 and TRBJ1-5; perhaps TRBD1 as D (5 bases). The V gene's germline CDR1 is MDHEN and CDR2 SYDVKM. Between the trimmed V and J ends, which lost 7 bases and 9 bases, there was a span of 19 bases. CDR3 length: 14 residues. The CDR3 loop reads CASNTQGGQRPQHF. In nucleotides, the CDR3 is TGTGCCAGCAACACCCAGGGTGGGCAGAGGCCCCAGCATTTT.

Here the CDR3 reads CASSVEVWDEQFF. CDR3 coding DNA: TGTGCCAGCAGCGTAGAGGTCTGGGATGAGCAGTTCTTC. V is TRBV9 and J is TRBJ2-1; no reliable D call. Looked up from germline, CDR1 is SGDLS and CDR2 is YYNGEE. The CDR3 has 13 amino acids. The ends were cut back, 0 bases at V and 8 bases at J, with 9 bases in the middle.

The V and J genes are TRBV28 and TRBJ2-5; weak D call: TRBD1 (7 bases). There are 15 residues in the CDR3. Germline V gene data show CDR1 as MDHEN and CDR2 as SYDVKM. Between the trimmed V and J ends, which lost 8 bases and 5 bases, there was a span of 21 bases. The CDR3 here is CASSGGSLGWETQYF. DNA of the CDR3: TGTGCCAGCTCAGGGGGGTCCCTAGGGTGGGAGACCCAGTACTTC.